The 27 T cell receptor beta chains in this list originate from one sample, sequenced in a study of T cells in Graves' hyperthyroidism and ophthalmopathy. The source material, RNA transcripts, was used to amplify TCR beta CDR3 regions. When the TCR CDR3 underwent first-round RT-PCR, the HTBI primer set was used. One entry per CDR3 protein results from TCRdb running MiXCR on the multiplex PCR reads. The sample holds 300,000 to 450,000 distinct CDR3 sequences, approximately 25% seen once. The specimen sequenced was blood. Every receptor here comes from a man over 45 with Graves' hyperthyroidism.

Details on this clonotype: A far bigger clonotype differs at one base, so this is likely a read error. No conserved phenylalanine or tryptophan ends this CDR3, so it is likely a read error. The genes are TRBV12-3 or TRBV12-4 and TRBJ2-3; TRBD2 matches 10 bases. CDR3 length equals 15 residues. V shed 5 bases and J 0 bases; nucleotides not matched to a gene: 2. CDR3 in amino acids: CASSPTSGSTDTQYL. The CDR3 DNA reads TGTGCCAGCAGTCCGACTAGCGGGAGCACAGATACGCAGTATCTT.

The chain links TRBV6-1 to TRBJ1-2; 7 bases are shared with TRBD1. In germline, CDR1 is MNHNS, CDR2 SASEGT. V lost 3 bases, J lost 10 bases, and 11 bases stayed unmatched. The CDR3 has 14 amino acids. The CDR3 region has the DNA TGTGCCAGCAGTGACTGGTTGACAGGGAGGGTCTACACCTTC. Amino acid sequence: CASSDWLTGRVYTF.

The chain couples TRBV25-1 to TRBJ2-5, with 9 positions matching TRBD2. Looked up from germline, CDR1 is MGHDK and CDR2 is SYGVNS. V dropped 1 base and J dropped 5; count of bases not matched to a gene: 14. The CDR3 covers 18 residues. CDR3 DNA: TGTGCCAGCAGTGAATCTCCGAGGGGGCTAGCGGGACGGGAGACCCAGTACTTC. Encoded protein: CASSESPRGLAGRETQYF. Filled out from reference TRBV25-1 and TRBJ2-5, the complete variable domain reads EADIYQTPRYLVIGTGKKITLECSQTMGHDKMYWYQQDPGMELHLIHYSYGVNSTEKGDLSSESTVSRIRTEHFPLTLESARPSHTSQYLCASSESPRGLAGRETQYFGPGTRLLVL.

Only a few counts were recorded for this clonotype. The rearrangement links TRBV6-1 to TRBJ2-3, with 8 bases that match TRBD1. V shed 6 bases and J 6 bases; nucleotides not matched to a gene: 8. CDR3 length: 14 residues. Germline lookup yields CDR1 MNHNS and CDR2 SASEGT. The CDR3 reads CASSRTGTSDTQYF. As DNA, the CDR3 is TGTGCCAGCAGCCGGACAGGGACAAGCGATACGCAGTATTTT.

The chain carries TRBV6-5 and TRBJ1-2; 8 bases are shared with TRBD1. This CDR3 has 15 residues. Losses at the gene ends were 2 bases for V and 2 bases for J; bases not matched to a gene: 4. Germline V gene lookup returns CDR1 MNHEY and CDR2 SVGAGI. CDR3 amino acids: CASSYGRGPNYGYTF. Written as DNA, the CDR3 is TGTGCCAGCAGTTACGGCAGGGGGCCGAACTATGGCTACACCTTC.

This clonotype was detected many times. The chain combines TRBV27 with TRBJ2-3; D is undetermined. The CDR3 extends over 14 amino acids. V lost 0 bases and J 0 bases, leaving 4 bases between the germline ends. Germline CDR1 and CDR2: MNHEY and SMNVEV (reference sequence). In DNA form, the CDR3 reads TGTGCCAGCAGTTTATCTTCCAGCACAGATACGCAGTATTTT. Its translation is CASSLSSSTDTQYF.

Of note for this clonotype: This may stem from a read error, because a much larger clone lies one nucleotide away. The chain employs TRBV6-2 or TRBV6-3 and TRBJ2-1; no clear D gene. The CDR3 has 12 amino acids. V lost 3 bases to trimming and J lost 12 bases, with 12 bases between them. The germline V gene has CDR1 MNHEY and CDR2 SVGEGT. CDR3 residues: CASSYGDTRQFF. The DNA of the CDR3 is TGTGCCAGCAGTTATGGGGATACTCGGCAGTTCTTC.

In its sample, this clonotype was seen a few times. This sequence joins TRBV29-1 and TRBJ1-1; TRBD1 is a possible D gene (5 bases). Looked up from germline, CDR1 is SQVTM and CDR2 is ANQGSEA. Trimming left V 4 bases short and J 0 bases short, with 12 bases between. The CDR3 is 14 residues long. The CDR3 is CSVGLAGLNTEAFF. In DNA form, the CDR3 reads TGCAGCGTTGGGCTGGCAGGGCTGAACACTGAAGCTTTCTTT.

With respect to this clonotype: Since a much larger clone is just one base distant, this may be a read error. The chain uses TRBV11-2 and TRBJ2-7; D gene ambiguous. The germline V and J ends were trimmed by 2 bases and 4 bases, with 6 bases remaining between them. The CDR3 is made up of 12 amino acids. The germline V gene has CDR1 SGHAT and CDR2 FQNNGV. The CDR3 DNA reads TGTGCCAGCAGCTTAAGAGTTTACGAGCAGTACTTC. It translates to CASSLRVYEQYF.

This clonotype was counted between two and nine times. The rearrangement uses TRBV7-2 and TRBJ2-2, with a tentative D call TRBD1 (5 bases). There are 13 residues in the CDR3. The V end was cut by 2 bases, the J end by 7 bases, with 8 bases between. CDR1 SGHTA and CDR2 FQGNSA come from the germline V gene. CDR3 loop: CASSLPGIGELFF. The CDR3 region has the DNA TGTGCCAGCAGCTTACCAGGGATCGGGGAGCTGTTTTTT.

The gene calls are TRBV7-8 and TRBJ1-6; D uncertain. Looked up from germline, CDR1 is SGHVS and CDR2 is FQNEAQ. The CDR3 has 15 residues. V was clipped by 6 bases and J by 6 bases, with 15 bases between them. CDR3 DNA: TGTGCCAGCAGTGATTCGGGAGGTCTTAATTCACCCCTCCACTTT. It yields the protein CASSDSGGLNSPLHF.

The V and J genes are TRBV19 and TRBJ2-1, with no clear D. V was clipped by 3 bases and J by 5 bases, with 5 bases between them. Germline-derived CDR1 and CDR2 are LNHDA and SQIVND (reference sequence). The CDR3 contains 12 residues. CDR3 sequence: CASSILHNEQFF. The DNA of the CDR3 is TGTGCCAGTAGTATCCTCCACAATGAGCAGTTCTTC.

Only a few counts were recorded for this clonotype. J is TRBJ2-2 and V is TRBV12-3 or TRBV12-4; no clear D gene. The V and J ends lost 6 bases and 6 bases respectively, with 8 bases between them. This CDR3 is 12 amino acids long. Written as DNA, the CDR3 is TGTGCCAGCAGATCGGCGTCCGGGGAGCTGTTTTTT. Translating gives CASRSASGELFF.

Here the CDR3 DNA reads TGTGCCAGCAGCCAAGCCTCCGAGCAGTACTTC. Protein product: CASSQASEQYF. The chain joins TRBV3-1 to TRBJ2-7; D gene uncertain. Deletions cut 1 base from V and 6 bases from J, with 4 bases between. The germline gives CDR1 LGHDT, CDR2 YNNKEL (reference sequence). The CDR3 extends over 11 amino acids.

The chain has TRBV6-1 and TRBJ2-7, with 7 bases that match TRBD1. In germline, CDR1 is MNHNS, CDR2 SASEGT. The CDR3 is made up of 16 amino acids. V dropped 6 bases and J dropped 0; count of bases not matched to a gene: 11. In DNA form, the CDR3 reads TGTGCCAGCAGGACCACAGGGGTTAGGGACTCCTACGAGCAGTACTTC. Its protein product is CASRTTGVRDSYEQYF.

This clonotype came up many times. The rearrangement links TRBV2 to TRBJ2-5; D remains ambiguous. The ends were cut back, 3 bases at V and 3 bases at J, with 8 bases in the middle. The CDR3 extends over 13 amino acids. Germline V gives CDR1 SNHLY, CDR2 FYNNEI. CDR3 coding DNA: TGTGCCAGCAGTGAGGGTAGAAAAGAGACCCAGTACTTC. Protein product: CASSEGRKETQYF. The full variable domain, in which reference TRBV2 and TRBJ2-5 provide the parts outside the CDR3, is EPEVTQTPSHQVTQMGQEVILRCVPISNHLYFYWYRQILGQKVEFLVSFYNNEISEKSEIFDDQFSVERPDGSNFTLKIRSTKLEDSAMYFCASSEGRKETQYFGPGTRLLVL.

This clonotype was recorded many times. This chain connects TRBV12-3 or TRBV12-4 to TRBJ2-1, with a possible D match to TRBD2 (6 bases). Trimming took 5 bases from V and 3 from J, leaving 23 bases between them. The CDR3 is made up of 18 amino acids. The CDR3 reads CASSARGGGYANYNEQFF. CDR3 nucleotide sequence: TGTGCCAGCAGTGCCCGCGGTGGGGGGTATGCTAACTACAATGAGCAGTTCTTC.

The gene calls are TRBV7-9 and TRBJ1-1, with a tentative D call TRBD1 (6 bases). V shed 1 base and J shed 4 bases, with 25 bases lying between them. The CDR3 runs 19 residues. Germline assignment: CDR1 SEHNR and CDR2 FQNEAQ (reference sequence). CDR3 nucleotide sequence: TGTGCCAGCAGCTTAGTATTAGGTTTGTACAGGGAAGGGGTCACTGAAGCTTTCTTT. Translating gives CASSLVLGLYREGVTEAFF.

Here the CDR3 DNA reads TGTGCCAGCAAACGACTCGGAGGGGACACCGGGGAGCTGTTTTTT. Encoded protein: CASKRLGGDTGELFF. The rearrangement links TRBV7-3 to TRBJ2-2; D perhaps matches TRBD2 (6 bases). V lost 7 bases to trimming and J lost 3 bases, with 15 bases between them. CDR1 and CDR2 from the germline V gene are SGHTA and FQGTGA. The CDR3 is 15 amino acids. The entire variable domain, with the rest obtained from reference TRBV7-3 and TRBJ2-2, is as follows: GAGVSQTPSNKVTEKGKYVELRCDPISGHTALYWYRQSLGQGPEFLIYFQGTGAADDSGLPNDRFFAVRPEGSVSTLKIQRTERGDSAVYLCASKRLGGDTGELFFGEGSRLTVL.

This clonotype was detected a few times. J is TRBJ2-4 and V is TRBV3-1; D ambiguous. This CDR3 comprises 15 residues. CDR1 and CDR2 from the germline V gene are LGHDT and YNNKEL (reference sequence). Trimming shortened V by 4 bases and J by 3 bases, and 13 bases separated the two germline ends. The CDR3: CASSPDPQHKNIQYF. The CDR3 nucleotides read TGTGCCAGCAGCCCAGACCCCCAACACAAAAACATTCAGTACTTC.

This clonotype was observed a single time. The V call is TRBV5-1, the J call TRBJ1-4; D gene unclear. V lost 0 bases and J lost 14, with 17 bases in between. This CDR3 is built from 14 residues. Germline V lookup: CDR1 SGHRS, CDR2 YFSETQ. The CDR3 reads CASSLDVYLNSLFF. As DNA, the CDR3 is TGCGCCAGCAGCTTGGATGTATATCTTAATAGTCTGTTTTTT.

The genes are TRBV27 and TRBJ2-5; TRBD2 aligns across 9 bases. This CDR3 region has 14 residues. CDR1 is MNHEY, CDR2 SMNVEV, per germline (reference sequence). V trimming: 6 bases; J trimming: 5 bases; junction bases outside the gene matches: 7. Written as DNA, the CDR3 is TGTGCCAGCAGGAATAGCGGGAGCGGGGAGACCCAGTACTTC. Its protein product is CASRNSGSGETQYF.

This clonotype was detected many times. The rearrangement joins TRBV6-1 to TRBJ1-1; TRBD1 aligns across 8 bases. Per the germline V gene, CDR1 is MNHNS and CDR2 is SASEGT. J was trimmed by 1 base and V by 5 bases; bases with no gene match: 6. CDR3 length equals 15 residues. CDR3 sequence reads: CASSRAGTGNTEAFF. The DNA for the CDR3 is TGTGCCAGCAGTAGGGCTGGGACAGGGAACACTGAAGCTTTCTTT.

At least ten counts were recorded for this clonotype. The chain is built from TRBV11-2 and TRBJ2-7; unclear D gene. V dropped 2 bases and J dropped 4 bases, with 12 bases sitting between them. This CDR3 has 14 amino acids. In germline, CDR1 is SGHAT, CDR2 FQNNGV. CDR3 sequence reads: CASSLRLGAYEQYF. The CDR3 DNA reads TGTGCCAGCAGCTTAAGGCTAGGTGCTTACGAGCAGTACTTC.

This chain connects TRBV5-1 to TRBJ1-1, with D possibly matching TRBD1 (6 bases). Germline V gives CDR1 SGHRS, CDR2 YFSETQ. Trimming took 4 bases from V and 4 from J, leaving 17 bases between them. The CDR3 consists of 15 residues. The CDR3 loop is CASSPENRERTEAFF. The CDR3 coding sequence is TGCGCCAGCAGCCCAGAAAACAGGGAACGCACTGAAGCTTTCTTT.

The rearrangement links TRBV30 to TRBJ1-4, with 7 bases aligning to TRBD1. Germline CDR1 reads GTSNPN; CDR2 reads SVGIG (reference sequence). The V segment lost 7 bases and the J segment 4 bases; nucleotides outside the gene matches: 9. The CDR3 has 14 amino acids. CDR3 amino acids: CASTTQGGNEKLFF. For the CDR3, the DNA is TGTGCCTCAACTACGCAGGGGGGTAATGAAAAACTGTTTTTT.

This clonotype was counted only a few times. V gene TRBV5-1 combines with J gene TRBJ1-2, with a possible D match to TRBD1 (5 bases). This CDR3 has 17 residues. Looked up from germline, CDR1 is SGHRS and CDR2 is YFSETQ. The germline V and J ends were trimmed by 4 bases and 3 bases, with 22 bases remaining between them. The DNA of the CDR3 is TGCGCCAGCAGCCGGAACAACGGGGCGCGGAGCGACTATGGCTACACCTTC. It translates to CASSRNNGARSDYGYTF.